The present T cell receptor (beta chain) was sequenced within a study of neoadjuvant anti-PD-1 for oral cavity cancer. General study points: Pretreatment Treg/Th17 ratio correlated inversely with post-treatment tumor clonality. PBMC Gini-index clonality exceeded responders' in non-responders post-nivolumab.

Remarks on this clone: Its antigen is currently unknown.

Repertoires were generated with immunoSEQ multiplex PCR, while TCRdb's copy carries only in-frame clones and drops some. The sample gives about 72,000 clones, roughly 85% of which show up once; roughly 3.5% is in the top ten. This CDR3 contains 16 residues. The V gene lost 5 bases and the J gene lost 2 bases, with 22 bases spanning the gap. The germline CDR1 and CDR2 sequences are GTSNPN and SVGIG (reference sequence). Sample time point: after neoadjuvant nivolumab, at surgical resection. V gene TRBV30 combines with J gene TRBJ2-7; D possibly corresponds to TRBD2 (8 bases). This material consisted of PBMCs, taken after nivolumab (anti-PD-1) treatment. The TCR comes from a person aged 40 to 85 with oral cavity squamous cell carcinoma. The CDR3 DNA reads TGTGCCTGGTCTTTCTCCGGGAGGGGGCCACCCTACGAGCAGTACTTC. Translating gives CAWSFSGRGPPYEQYF.